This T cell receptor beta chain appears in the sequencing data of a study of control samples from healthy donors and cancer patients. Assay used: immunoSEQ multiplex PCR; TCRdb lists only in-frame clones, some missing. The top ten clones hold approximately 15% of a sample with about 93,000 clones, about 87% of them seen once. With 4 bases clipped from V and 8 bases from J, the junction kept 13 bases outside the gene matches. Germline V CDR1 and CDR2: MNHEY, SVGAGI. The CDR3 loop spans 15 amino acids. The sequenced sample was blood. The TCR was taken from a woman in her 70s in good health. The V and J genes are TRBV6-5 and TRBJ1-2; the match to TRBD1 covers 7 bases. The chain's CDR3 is CASSSGQAPWQGYTF. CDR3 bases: TGTGCCAGCAGTTCCGGACAGGCCCCCTGGCAGGGCTACACCTTC.